This entry concerns a single T cell receptor (beta chain). Its specificity is unknown. These data are taken from a study of T cells after yellow fever vaccination. Study-level background: Fractions containing few cells were prepared with SMART-Seq v4 Ultra Low Input.

CDR1 is SEHNR, CDR2 FQNEAQ, per germline (reference sequence). This CDR3 contains 13 residues. Between the trimmed V and J ends, which lost 1 base and 3 bases, there was a span of 7 bases. 5'RACE template switching added a universal primer site and UMIs to TCR cDNA. TCRdb called the 5' RACE reads again in MiXCR, with one record for every CDR3 protein. The top ten clones hold 17% of a sample with about 580,000 distinct CDR3 sequences, roughly a sixth of them seen once. Regarding the study as a whole: The study found a weaker secondary response that peaked faster, day 5 versus 15. After the booster, over 95% of CD4 and approximately 87% of CD8 primary-response clones were re-detected.

The receptor was isolated from a young man who received the YFV17D yellow fever vaccine. The chain has TRBV7-9 and TRBJ2-7; D unresolved. The sample here was PBMCs, taken around 5 days after the first yellow fever vaccination. CDR3 DNA sequence: TGTGCCAGCAGCTTAGAATTAAACTACGAGCAGTACTTC. It encodes CASSLELNYEQYF.